Listed below are T cell receptor beta chains from one sample, sequenced in a study of blood T cell repertoires in COVID-19. Clones were read by immunoSEQ multiplex PCR, and TCRdb kept only the in-frame ones, dropping some. This table has some 150,000 clones, approximately 84% appearing once. The sequenced sample was peripheral blood. These receptors were collected from a middle-aged man with acute or convalescent COVID-19. The CDR3 runs from the conserved cysteine through the conserved F or W. Each record gives: clone size, J gene, V gene, D gene, CDR3 protein, CDR3 DNA. A D gene is named only where the DNA matches it firmly. Size is stated for part of the rows, as once, few or many counts, or as a class when the clone is expanded.

size: -
J: TRBJ1-1
V: TRBV3-1/TRBV3-2
D: -
CDR3: CASSQPISGDTEAFF
DNA: TGTGCCAGCAGCCAACCTATCTCGGGGGACACTGAAGCTTTCTTT

size: -
J: TRBJ1-2
V: TRBV9
D: -
CDR3: CASSLDSGHHGGANYGYTF
DNA: TGTGCCAGCAGCTTAGATTCCGGACACCACGGTGGAGCTAACTATGGCTACACCTTC

size: -
J: TRBJ2-1
V: TRBV24-1
D: -
CDR3: CATSDSSAAAYNEQFF
DNA: TGTGCCACCAGTGATTCTTCCGCGGCGGCCTACAATGAGCAGTTCTTC

size: once
J: TRBJ2-1
V: TRBV9
D: TRBD2
CDR3: CASSPGGRSYNEQFF
DNA: TGTGCCAGCAGCCCGGGGGGAAGGTCCTACAATGAGCAGTTCTTC

size: -
J: TRBJ1-5
V: TRBV3-1/TRBV3-2
D: -
CDR3: CASSQEGAGGGPQHF
DNA: TGTGCCAGCAGCCAAGAGGGAGCGGGCGGAGGGCCCCAGCATTTT

size: -
J: TRBJ2-5
V: TRBV6-6
D: TRBD1
CDR3: CASTGTGEETQYF
DNA: TGTGCCAGCACCGGGACAGGGGAAGAGACCCAGTACTTC

size: -
J: TRBJ2-6
V: TRBV11-2
D: -
CDR3: CASSLFGSGANVLTF
DNA: TGTGCCAGCAGCTTATTTGGCAGTGGGGCCAACGTCCTGACTTTC

size: -
J: TRBJ1-2
V: TRBV3-1/TRBV3-2
D: -
CDR3: CASSRGGDQYGYTF
DNA: TGTGCCAGCAGCCGTGGGGGGGACCAGTATGGCTACACCTTC

size: -
J: TRBJ2-1
V: TRBV15
D: -
CDR3: CATSSSGTPSGEQFF
DNA: TGTGCCACCAGCAGTTCCGGGACACCTTCGGGTGAGCAGTTCTTC

size: -
J: TRBJ2-3
V: TRBV11-2
D: TRBD2
CDR3: CASSSAGATPDTQYF
DNA: TGTGCCAGCAGCTCAGCGGGGGCTACCCCAGATACGCAGTATTTT

size: -
J: TRBJ1-2
V: TRBV5-5
D: -
CDR3: CASSLGAGANYGYTF
DNA: TGTGCCAGCAGCTTGGGGGCAGGGGCCAACTATGGCTACACCTTC

size: -
J: TRBJ2-1
V: TRBV3-1/TRBV3-2
D: TRBD2
CDR3: CASSQGSRGGSYNEQFF
DNA: TGTGCCAGCAGCCAAGGTAGTCGGGGGGGGTCCTACAATGAGCAGTTCTTC

size: -
J: TRBJ2-3
V: TRBV19
D: -
CDR3: CASSGPRGNADTQYF
DNA: TGTGCCAGTAGTGGCCCCCGAGGGAACGCAGATACGCAGTATTTT

size: few
J: TRBJ2-7
V: TRBV9
D: -
CDR3: CASSPTDLYEQYF
DNA: TGTGCCAGCAGCCCGACAGATCTCTACGAGCAGTACTTC

size: -
J: TRBJ2-5
V: TRBV4-2
D: TRBD2
CDR3: CASSPMTSGEQETQYF
DNA: TGTGCCAGCAGCCCAATGACTAGCGGGGAACAAGAGACCCAGTACTTC

size: -
J: TRBJ2-1
V: TRBV21-1
D: -
CDR3: CASSKAGTSGRTYNEQFF
DNA: TGTGCCAGCAGCAAAGCCGGGACTAGCGGACGAACCTACAATGAGCAGTTCTTC

size: -
J: TRBJ1-1
V: TRBV2
D: -
CDR3: CASSGTANTEAFF
DNA: TGTGCCAGCAGTGGGACAGCGAACACTGAAGCTTTCTTT

size: -
J: TRBJ1-1
V: TRBV12-3/TRBV12-4
D: -
CDR3: CASSLFGNTEAFF
DNA: TGTGCCAGCAGTTTATTCGGGAACACTGAAGCTTTCTTT

size: -
J: TRBJ1-2
V: TRBV6-5
D: -
CDR3: CASSSPKRVGYGYTF
DNA: TGTGCCAGCAGTTCCCCTAAGAGGGTAGGGTATGGCTACACCTTC

size: -
J: TRBJ1-2
V: TRBV6-5
D: TRBD1
CDR3: CASSPRQGALHGYTF
DNA: TGTGCCAGCAGCCCCCGACAGGGGGCCCTCCACGGCTACACCTTC

size: -
J: TRBJ2-5
V: TRBV5-1
D: TRBD1
CDR3: CASSRQGQETQYF
DNA: TGCGCCAGCAGCCGACAGGGGCAAGAGACCCAGTACTTC

size: -
J: TRBJ1-6
V: TRBV18
D: -
CDR3: CASSRDRDTYSPLHF
DNA: TGTGCCAGCTCCCGAGACCGGGACACTTATTCACCCCTCCACTTT

size: -
J: TRBJ2-6
V: TRBV7-9
D: -
CDR3: CASSSESGANVLTF
DNA: TGTGCCAGCAGCTCCGAGTCGGGGGCCAACGTCCTGACTTTC

size: -
J: TRBJ2-7
V: TRBV25-1
D: -
CDR3: CASRSGRSSYEQYF
DNA: TGTGCCAGCAGATCAGGGAGGTCCTCCTACGAGCAGTACTTC

size: -
J: TRBJ1-5
V: TRBV5-6
D: -
CDR3: CASSLGGWLNQPQHF
DNA: TGTGCCAGCAGCTTGGGGGGCTGGCTCAATCAGCCCCAGCATTTT

size: few
J: TRBJ1-1
V: TRBV27
D: -
CDR3: CASSFGGAMNTEAFF
DNA: TGTGCCAGCAGTTTTGGAGGCGCCATGAACACTGAAGCTTTCTTT

size: -
J: TRBJ1-1
V: TRBV6-5
D: -
CDR3: CASSYRGGARTEAFF
DNA: TGTGCCAGCAGTTACCGTGGGGGGGCTCGAACTGAAGCTTTCTTT

size: -
J: TRBJ1-2
V: TRBV29-1
D: -
CDR3: CSVVMNYGYTF
DNA: TGCAGCGTTGTTATGAACTATGGCTACACCTTC

size: once
J: TRBJ2-2
V: TRBV2
D: -
CDR3: CASSERTANTGELFF
DNA: TGTGCCAGCAGTGAAAGGACAGCGAACACCGGGGAGCTGTTTTTT

size: -
J: TRBJ1-4
V: TRBV5-1
D: TRBD1
CDR3: CASSLQGASTNEKLFF
DNA: TGCGCCAGCAGCTTACAGGGGGCTTCAACTAATGAAAAACTGTTTTTT

size: -
J: TRBJ2-1
V: TRBV12-3/TRBV12-4
D: -
CDR3: CASRGGYNEQFF
DNA: TGTGCCAGCAGGGGGGGTTACAATGAGCAGTTCTTC

size: -
J: TRBJ2-3
V: TRBV7-3
D: TRBD1
CDR3: CASSLEGTAVDTQYF
DNA: TGTGCCAGCAGCCTTGAAGGGACAGCAGTAGATACGCAGTATTTT

size: -
J: TRBJ1-1
V: TRBV4-2
D: -
CDR3: CASSEGLNTEAFF
DNA: TGTGCCAGCAGCGAGGGCCTGAACACTGAAGCTTTCTTT

size: -
J: TRBJ1-4
V: TRBV6-2/TRBV6-3
D: -
CDR3: CASSYVPGTGEKLFF
DNA: TGTGCCAGCAGTTACGTCCCCGGAACGGGGGAAAAACTGTTTTTT

size: once
J: TRBJ1-1
V: TRBV11-1
D: -
CDR3: CASSQPVAEPNTEAFF
DNA: TGTGCCAGCAGTCAACCGGTGGCGGAACCGAACACTGAAGCTTTCTTT

size: -
J: TRBJ2-1
V: TRBV4-1
D: -
CDR3: CASSQDSSDNEQFF
DNA: TGCGCCAGCAGCCAAGATTCTAGCGACAATGAGCAGTTCTTC

size: -
J: TRBJ1-6
V: TRBV5-6
D: -
CDR3: CASSIIQGFVLHF
DNA: TGTGCCAGCAGCATCATTCAGGGTTTCGTACTCCACTTT

size: -
J: TRBJ1-2
V: TRBV29-1
D: TRBD1
CDR3: CSVGGDSGYTF
DNA: TGCAGCGTTGGTGGGGACAGTGGCTACACCTTC

size: -
J: TRBJ1-1
V: TRBV18
D: -
CDR3: CASSLQSNTEAFF
DNA: TGTGCCAGCTCGTTACAGTCGAACACTGAAGCTTTCTTT

size: -
J: TRBJ1-1
V: TRBV2
D: -
CDR3: CASSDILKGKMNTEAFF
DNA: TGTGCCAGCAGTGACATCCTAAAGGGGAAAATGAACACTGAAGCTTTCTTT

size: once
J: TRBJ1-3
V: TRBV3-1/TRBV3-2
D: -
CDR3: CASSQALPTRNTIYF
DNA: TGTGCCAGCAGCCAAGCACTGCCTACGCGAAACACCATATATTTT

size: -
J: TRBJ2-2
V: TRBV29-1
D: TRBD1
CDR3: CSVEDKRGGFGGELFF
DNA: TGCAGCGTTGAAGATAAGAGAGGGGGCTTCGGCGGGGAGCTGTTTTTT

size: -
J: TRBJ2-2
V: TRBV7-2
D: -
CDR3: CASRLYGELFF
DNA: TGTGCCAGCCGCCTATATGGGGAGCTGTTTTTT

size: -
J: TRBJ2-6
V: TRBV27
D: TRBD1
CDR3: CASSTRTGSGANVLTF
DNA: TGTGCCAGCAGTACCCGGACAGGCTCTGGGGCCAACGTCCTGACTTTC

size: -
J: TRBJ2-2
V: TRBV5-1
D: TRBD1
CDR3: CASSSGTGTGELFF
DNA: TGCGCCAGCAGCTCCGGGACAGGCACCGGGGAGCTGTTTTTT

size: -
J: TRBJ2-2
V: TRBV14
D: TRBD2
CDR3: CASSRTSAGLNTGELFF
DNA: TGTGCCAGCAGCCGGACCTCAGCGGGGCTGAACACCGGGGAGCTGTTTTTT

size: -
J: TRBJ2-7
V: TRBV18
D: -
CDR3: CASSPPEGGVEQYF
DNA: TGTGCCAGCTCACCACCAGAGGGGGGGGTCGAGCAGTACTTC

size: -
J: TRBJ2-1
V: TRBV18
D: -
CDR3: CASSPLRTEYNEQFF
DNA: TGTGCCAGCTCACCTCTCCGGACAGAGTACAATGAGCAGTTCTTC

size: -
J: TRBJ1-2
V: TRBV28
D: TRBD1
CDR3: CASSLVRGNGYTF
DNA: TGTGCCAGCAGTTTAGTCAGGGGGAATGGCTACACCTTC

size: -
J: TRBJ1-4
V: TRBV19
D: -
CDR3: CASSERFGEKLFF
DNA: TGTGCCAGTAGTGAGAGGTTTGGAGAAAAACTGTTTTTT

size: -
J: TRBJ1-1
V: TRBV11-3
D: -
CDR3: CASSLLPDTEAFF
DNA: TGTGCCAGCAGCTTACTCCCGGACACTGAAGCTTTCTTT

size: -
J: TRBJ1-2
V: TRBV5-6
D: TRBD1
CDR3: CASSAGTGGFNYGYTF
DNA: TGTGCCAGCAGCGCAGGGACAGGGGGATTTAACTATGGCTACACCTTC

size: -
J: TRBJ2-3
V: TRBV2
D: -
CDR3: CASRDSPLTDTQYF
DNA: TGTGCCAGCAGGGATAGCCCCCTGACAGATACGCAGTATTTT